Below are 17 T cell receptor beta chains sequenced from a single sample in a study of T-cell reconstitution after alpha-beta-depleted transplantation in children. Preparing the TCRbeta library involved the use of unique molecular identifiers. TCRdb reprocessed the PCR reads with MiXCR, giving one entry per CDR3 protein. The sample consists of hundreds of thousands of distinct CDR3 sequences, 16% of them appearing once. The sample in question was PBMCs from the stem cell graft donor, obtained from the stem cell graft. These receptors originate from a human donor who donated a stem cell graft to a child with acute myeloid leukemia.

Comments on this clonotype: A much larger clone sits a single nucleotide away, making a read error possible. In DNA form, the CDR3 reads TGCAGTGCTAGAGATAGGGAGGTTGGACCTTTCTTT. Its translation: CSARDREVGPFF. J is TRBJ1-1 and V is TRBV20-1; D call uncertain. From germline, CDR1 is DFQATT and CDR2 SNEGSKA (reference sequence). CDR3 length: 12 amino acids. Trimming left V 0 bases short and J 12 bases short, with 14 bases between.

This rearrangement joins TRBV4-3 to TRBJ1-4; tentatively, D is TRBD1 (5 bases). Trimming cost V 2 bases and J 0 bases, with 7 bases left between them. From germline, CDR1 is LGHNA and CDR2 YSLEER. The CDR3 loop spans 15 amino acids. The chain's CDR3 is CASSQKGPTNEKLFF. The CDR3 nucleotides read TGCGCCAGCAGCCAAAAGGGGCCAACTAATGAAAAACTGTTTTTT.

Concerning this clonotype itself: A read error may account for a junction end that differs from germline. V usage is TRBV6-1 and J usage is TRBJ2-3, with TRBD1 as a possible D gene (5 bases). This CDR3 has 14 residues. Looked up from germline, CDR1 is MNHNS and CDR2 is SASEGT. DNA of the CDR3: TGTACCAGCAGTCTAGGGGCTAGCACAGATACGCAGTATTTT. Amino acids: CTSSLGASTDTQYF.

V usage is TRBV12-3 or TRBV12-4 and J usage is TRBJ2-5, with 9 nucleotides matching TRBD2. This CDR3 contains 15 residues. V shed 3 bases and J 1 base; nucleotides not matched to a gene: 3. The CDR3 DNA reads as TGTGCCAGCAGTTTTACTAGCGGGCTCCAAGAGACCCAGTACTTC. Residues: CASSFTSGLQETQYF.

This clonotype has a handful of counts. CDR3 residues: CASSYSAGGKYNEQFF. The CDR3 nucleotides are TGTGCCAGCAGTTACTCAGCTGGGGGCAAATACAATGAGCAGTTCTTC. This rearrangement joins TRBV6-2 or TRBV6-3 to TRBJ2-1, with D perhaps TRBD1 (6 bases). The CDR3 totals 16 residues. V lost 0 bases and J 4 bases, leaving 13 bases between the germline ends. Germline CDR1 reads MNHEY; CDR2 reads SVGEGT.

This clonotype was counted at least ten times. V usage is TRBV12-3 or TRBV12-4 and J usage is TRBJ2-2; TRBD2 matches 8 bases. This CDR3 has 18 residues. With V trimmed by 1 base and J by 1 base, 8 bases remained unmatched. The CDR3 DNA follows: TGTGCCAGCAGTTTAGTGGTTAGCGGGGCCGGGAACACCGGGGAGCTGTTTTTT. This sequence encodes CASSLVVSGAGNTGELFF.

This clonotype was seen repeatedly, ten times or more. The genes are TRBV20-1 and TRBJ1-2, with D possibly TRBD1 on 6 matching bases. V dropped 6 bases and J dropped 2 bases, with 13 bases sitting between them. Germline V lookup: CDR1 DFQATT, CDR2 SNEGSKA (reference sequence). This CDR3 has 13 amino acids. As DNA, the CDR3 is TGCAGTGCCCCCACAGGGCCAAACTATGGCTACACCTTC. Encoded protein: CSAPTGPNYGYTF.

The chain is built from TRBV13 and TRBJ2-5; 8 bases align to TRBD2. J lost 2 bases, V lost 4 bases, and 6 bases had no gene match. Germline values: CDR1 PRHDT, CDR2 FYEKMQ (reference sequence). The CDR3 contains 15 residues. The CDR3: CASSSRRGAQETQYF. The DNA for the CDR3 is TGTGCCAGCAGCTCGAGGCGGGGGGCACAAGAGACCCAGTACTTC.

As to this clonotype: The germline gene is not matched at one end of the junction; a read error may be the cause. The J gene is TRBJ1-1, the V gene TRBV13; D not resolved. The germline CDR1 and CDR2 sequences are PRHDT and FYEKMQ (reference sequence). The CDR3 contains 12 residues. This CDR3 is CASSRTNAEAFF. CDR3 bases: TGTGCCAGCAGCCGAACGAACGCTGAAGCTTTCTTT.

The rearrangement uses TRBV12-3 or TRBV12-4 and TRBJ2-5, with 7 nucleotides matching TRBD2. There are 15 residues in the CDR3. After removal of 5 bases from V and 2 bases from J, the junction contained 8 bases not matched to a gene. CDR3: CASSGQRGYQETQYF. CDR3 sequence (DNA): TGTGCCAGCAGTGGCCAGCGGGGCTATCAAGAGACCCAGTACTTC.

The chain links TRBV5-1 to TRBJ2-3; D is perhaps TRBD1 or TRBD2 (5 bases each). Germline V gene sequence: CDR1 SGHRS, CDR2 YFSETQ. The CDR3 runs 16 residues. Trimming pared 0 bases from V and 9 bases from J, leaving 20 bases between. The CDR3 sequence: CASSLGSRGRAYTQYF. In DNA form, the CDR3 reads TGCGCCAGCAGCTTGGGGTCGAGGGGAAGGGCGTACACGCAGTATTTT.

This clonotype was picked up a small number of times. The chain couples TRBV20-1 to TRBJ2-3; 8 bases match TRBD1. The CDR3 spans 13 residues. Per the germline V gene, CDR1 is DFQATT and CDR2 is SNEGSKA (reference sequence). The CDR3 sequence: CRSSRQGKDTQYF. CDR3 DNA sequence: TGCAGATCCAGTAGACAGGGGAAAGATACGCAGTATTTT.

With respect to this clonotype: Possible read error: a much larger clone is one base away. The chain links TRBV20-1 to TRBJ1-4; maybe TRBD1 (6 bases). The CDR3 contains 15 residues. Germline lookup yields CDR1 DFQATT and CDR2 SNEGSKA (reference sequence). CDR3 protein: CSAPSMGQTNEKLLF. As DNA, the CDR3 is TGCAGTGCGCCCTCAATGGGACAAACTAATGAAAAACTGTTATTT.

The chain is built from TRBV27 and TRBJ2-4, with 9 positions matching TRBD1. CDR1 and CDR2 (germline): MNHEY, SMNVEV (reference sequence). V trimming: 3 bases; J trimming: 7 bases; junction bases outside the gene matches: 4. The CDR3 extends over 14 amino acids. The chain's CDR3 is CASSFSGTGNIQYF. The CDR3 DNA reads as TGTGCCAGCAGTTTCTCCGGGACAGGGAACATTCAGTACTTC.

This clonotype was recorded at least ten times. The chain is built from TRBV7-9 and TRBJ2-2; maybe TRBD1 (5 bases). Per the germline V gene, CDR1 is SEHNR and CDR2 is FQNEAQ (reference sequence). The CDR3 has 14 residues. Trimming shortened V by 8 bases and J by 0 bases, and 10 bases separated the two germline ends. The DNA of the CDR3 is TGTGCCAGCCGGTGGACACCGAACACCGGGGAGCTGTTTTTT. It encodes CASRWTPNTGELFF.

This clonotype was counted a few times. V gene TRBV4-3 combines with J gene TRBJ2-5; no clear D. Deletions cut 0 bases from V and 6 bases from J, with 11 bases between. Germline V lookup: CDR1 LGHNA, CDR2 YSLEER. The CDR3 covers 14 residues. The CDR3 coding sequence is TGCGCCAGCAGCCAAGACTTGGACGAGAAGACCCAGTACTTC. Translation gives CASSQDLDEKTQYF.

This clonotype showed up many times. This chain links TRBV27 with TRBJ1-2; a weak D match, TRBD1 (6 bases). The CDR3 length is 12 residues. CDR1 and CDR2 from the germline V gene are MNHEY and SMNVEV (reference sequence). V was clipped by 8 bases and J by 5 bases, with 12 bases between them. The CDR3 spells CASYRVGYGYTF. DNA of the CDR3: TGTGCCAGCTACAGGGTTGGGTATGGCTACACCTTC.